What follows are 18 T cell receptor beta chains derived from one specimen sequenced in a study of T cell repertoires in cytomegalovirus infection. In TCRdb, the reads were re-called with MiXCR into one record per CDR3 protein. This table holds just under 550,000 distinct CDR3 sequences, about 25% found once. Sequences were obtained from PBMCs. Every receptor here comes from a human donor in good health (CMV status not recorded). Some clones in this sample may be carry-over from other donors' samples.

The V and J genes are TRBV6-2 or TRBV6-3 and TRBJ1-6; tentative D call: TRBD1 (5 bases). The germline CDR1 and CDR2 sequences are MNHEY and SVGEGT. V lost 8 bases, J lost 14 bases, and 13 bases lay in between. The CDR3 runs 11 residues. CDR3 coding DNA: TGTGCCAGCTGCGGGGCTTACACCCTCCACTTT. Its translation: CASCGAYTLHF.

The CDR3, as DNA: TGTGCCAGCAGTGGCGGGACAGGCCTTTATAGCAATCAGCCCCAGCATTTT. This translates into CASSGGTGLYSNQPQHF. The V gene is TRBV25-1, the J gene TRBJ1-5, with 8 bases matching TRBD1. The J segment lost 0 bases and the V segment lost 4 bases, leaving 8 bases of the junction unmatched. The germline gives CDR1 MGHDK, CDR2 SYGVNS. CDR3 length equals 17 residues.

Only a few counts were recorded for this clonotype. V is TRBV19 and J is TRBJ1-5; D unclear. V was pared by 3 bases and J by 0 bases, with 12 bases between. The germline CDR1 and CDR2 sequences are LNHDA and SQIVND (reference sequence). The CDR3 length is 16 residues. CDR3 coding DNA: TGTGCCAGTAGTATTTTTCAGCACTATAGCAATCAGCCCCAGCATTTT. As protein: CASSIFQHYSNQPQHF. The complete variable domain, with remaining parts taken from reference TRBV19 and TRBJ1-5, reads DGGITQSPKYLFRKEGQNVTLSCEQNLNHDAMYWYRQDPGQGLRLIYYSQIVNDFQKGDIAEGYSVSREKKESFPLTVTSAQKNPTAFYLCASSIFQHYSNQPQHFGDGTRLSIL.

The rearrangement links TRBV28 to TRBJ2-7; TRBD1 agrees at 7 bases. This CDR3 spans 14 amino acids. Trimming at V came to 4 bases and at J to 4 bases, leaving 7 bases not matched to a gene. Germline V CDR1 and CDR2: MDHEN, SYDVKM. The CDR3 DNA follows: TGTGCCAGCAGTTCCACGACAGGGATATACGAGCAGTACGTC. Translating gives CASSSTTGIYEQYV.

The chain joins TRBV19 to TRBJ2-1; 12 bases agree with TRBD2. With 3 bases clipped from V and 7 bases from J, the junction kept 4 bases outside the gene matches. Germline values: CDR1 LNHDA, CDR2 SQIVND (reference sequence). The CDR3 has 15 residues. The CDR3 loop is CASSMTSGSSNEQFF. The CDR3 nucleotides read TGTGCCAGTAGTATGACTAGCGGGAGCAGTAATGAGCAGTTCTTC.

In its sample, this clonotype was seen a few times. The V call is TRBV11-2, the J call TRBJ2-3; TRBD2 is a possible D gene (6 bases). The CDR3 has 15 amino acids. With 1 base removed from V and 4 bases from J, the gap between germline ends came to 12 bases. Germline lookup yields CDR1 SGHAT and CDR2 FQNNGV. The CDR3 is CASSLVSGEADTQYF. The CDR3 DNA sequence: TGTGCCAGCAGCTTAGTTTCGGGAGAAGCAGATACGCAGTATTTT.

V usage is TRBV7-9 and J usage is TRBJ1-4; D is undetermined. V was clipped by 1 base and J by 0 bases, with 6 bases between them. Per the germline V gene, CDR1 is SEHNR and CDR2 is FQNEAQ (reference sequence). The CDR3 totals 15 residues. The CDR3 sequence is CASSLERATNEKLFF. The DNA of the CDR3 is TGTGCCAGCAGCTTAGAGCGAGCAACTAATGAAAAACTGTTTTTT.

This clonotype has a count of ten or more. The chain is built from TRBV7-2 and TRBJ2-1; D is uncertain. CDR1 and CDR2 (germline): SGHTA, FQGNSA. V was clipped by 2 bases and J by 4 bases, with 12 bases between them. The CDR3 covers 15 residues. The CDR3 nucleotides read TGTGCCAGCAGCTTACGATTGCCCCCTTACAATGAGCAGTTCTTC. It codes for CASSLRLPPYNEQFF.

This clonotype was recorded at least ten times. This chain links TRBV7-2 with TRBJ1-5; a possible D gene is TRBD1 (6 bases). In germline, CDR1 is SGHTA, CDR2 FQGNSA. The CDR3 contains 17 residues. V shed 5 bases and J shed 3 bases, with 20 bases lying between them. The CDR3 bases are TGTGCCAGCAGCCCGTACAGTACGGGGGCTTACAATCAGCCCCAGCATTTT. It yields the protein CASSPYSTGAYNQPQHF.

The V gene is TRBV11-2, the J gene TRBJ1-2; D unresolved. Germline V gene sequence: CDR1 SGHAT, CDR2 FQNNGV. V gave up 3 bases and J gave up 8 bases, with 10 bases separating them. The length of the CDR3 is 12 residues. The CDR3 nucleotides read TGTGCCAGCAGCTTTACCGCGATCGGCTACACCTTC. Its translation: CASSFTAIGYTF.

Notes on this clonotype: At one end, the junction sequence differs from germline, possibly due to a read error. The CDR3 loop reads CGSSNGRTITNEKLFF. In DNA, the CDR3 is TGTGGCAGCAGTAACGGACGGACGATAACTAATGAAAAACTGTTTTTT. The rearrangement links TRBV7-4 to TRBJ1-4, with D hard to call. The CDR3 totals 16 residues. Germline loops: CDR1 SGHVT, CDR2 SQSDAQ.

DNA of the CDR3: TGTGCCAGCAGCTTATCGGACCCTACTAATTCACCCCTCCACTTT. Translation gives CASSLSDPTNSPLHF. The chain carries TRBV7-2 and TRBJ1-6; the D is unclear. The CDR3 runs 15 residues. Germline assignment: CDR1 SGHTA and CDR2 FQGNSA. V was clipped by 2 bases and J by 6 bases, with 11 bases between them.

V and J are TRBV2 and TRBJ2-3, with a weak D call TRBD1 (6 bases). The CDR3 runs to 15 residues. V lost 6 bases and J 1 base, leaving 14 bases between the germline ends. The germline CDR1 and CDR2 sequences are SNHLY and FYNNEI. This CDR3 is CASRPGTKRTDTQYF. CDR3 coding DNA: TGTGCCAGCAGGCCCGGGACAAAACGCACAGATACGCAGTATTTT.

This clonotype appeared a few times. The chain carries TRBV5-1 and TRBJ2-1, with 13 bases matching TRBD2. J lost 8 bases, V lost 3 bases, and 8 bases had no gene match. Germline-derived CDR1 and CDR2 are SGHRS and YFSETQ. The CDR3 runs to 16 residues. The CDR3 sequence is CASSWGTSGTSDEQFF. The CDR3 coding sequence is TGCGCCAGCAGCTGGGGGACTAGCGGGACAAGTGATGAGCAGTTCTTC.

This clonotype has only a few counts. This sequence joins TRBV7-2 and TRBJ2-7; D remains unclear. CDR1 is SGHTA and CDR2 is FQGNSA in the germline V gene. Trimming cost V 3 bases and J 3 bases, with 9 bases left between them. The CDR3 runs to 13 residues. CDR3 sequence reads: CASSLALNYEQYF. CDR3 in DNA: TGTGCCAGCAGCTTGGCCTTGAACTACGAGCAGTACTTC.

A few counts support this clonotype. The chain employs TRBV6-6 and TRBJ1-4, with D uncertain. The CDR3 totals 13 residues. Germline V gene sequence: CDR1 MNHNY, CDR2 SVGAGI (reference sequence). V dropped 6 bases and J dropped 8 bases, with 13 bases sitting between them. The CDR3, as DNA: TGTGCCAGCAGAGACAACAGCGGGGAAAAACTGTTTTTT. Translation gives CASRDNSGEKLFF.

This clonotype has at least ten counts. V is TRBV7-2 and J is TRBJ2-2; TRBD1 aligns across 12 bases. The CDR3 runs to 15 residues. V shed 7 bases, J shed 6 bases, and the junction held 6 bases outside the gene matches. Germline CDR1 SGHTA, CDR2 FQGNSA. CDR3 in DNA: TGTGCCAGCAAGGGGACAGGGGGCTTCCCCGGGGAGCTGTTTTTT. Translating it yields CASKGTGGFPGELFF.

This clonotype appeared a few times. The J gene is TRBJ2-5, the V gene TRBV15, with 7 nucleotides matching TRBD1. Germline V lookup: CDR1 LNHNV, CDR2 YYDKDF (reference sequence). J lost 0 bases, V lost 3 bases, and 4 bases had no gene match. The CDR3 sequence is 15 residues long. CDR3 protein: CATSSGTAHQETQYF. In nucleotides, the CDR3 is TGTGCCACCAGCAGCGGGACAGCGCACCAAGAGACCCAGTACTTC. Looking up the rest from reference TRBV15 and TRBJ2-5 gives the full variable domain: DAMVIQNPRYQVTQFGKPVTLSCSQTLNHNVMYWYQQKSSQAPKLLFHYYDKDFNNEADTPDNFQSRRPNTSFCFLDIRSPGLGDTAMYLCATSSGTAHQETQYFGPGTRLLVL.